This is a list of T cell receptor beta chains from one sample in a study of beta chain features in type 1 diabetes. TCRdb's copy holds only in-frame clones and misses some; the assay was immunoSEQ multiplex PCR. The data show 150,000 to 190,000 clones, about a tenth seen once. The sample comprised central memory CD4+ T cells from blood. These receptors were taken from a man aged 25-40 years with type 1 diabetes. CDR3s include the opening cysteine and the closing phenylalanine or tryptophan. D genes are given only for firm matches.

d_gene,j_gene,v_gene,CDR3aa
TRBD1,TRBJ1-2,TRBV27,CASSLQGDYGYTF
.,TRBJ1-5,TRBV7-2,CASSLSPGVDQPQHF
TRBD2,TRBJ2-2,TRBV5-4,CASSFASGRALAGELFF
TRBD1,TRBJ1-5,TRBV9,CASSCDRASNQPQHF
.,TRBJ1-3,TRBV4-3,CASSPGHSGNTIYF
TRBD2,TRBJ2-3,TRBV9,CASSPQAGAPDTQYF
.,TRBJ2-1,TRBV27,CASSLRVNEQFF
TRBD2,TRBJ2-7,TRBV7-2,CASSLVSRLRETYEQYF
.,TRBJ1-1,TRBV29-1,CSVDEVWRTEAFF
TRBD2,TRBJ2-7,TRBV25-1,CASSEWVSGRSYEQYF
.,TRBJ2-2,TRBV7-3,CASSLGRVNTGELFF
TRBD2,TRBJ2-1,TRBV5-1,CASSLELAEYNEQFF
TRBD2,TRBJ2-3,TRBV14,CASSQRGRATDTQYF
.,TRBJ2-2,TRBV11-2,CASSLDLAVIGELFF
.,TRBJ1-1,TRBV6-5,CASSYSILGGNTEAFF
TRBD2,TRBJ2-1,TRBV15,CATSRGRLANEQFF
.,TRBJ2-3,TRBV7-3,CASSLTRDSGADTQYF
.,TRBJ2-1,TRBV11-2,CASSASTGLGFF
TRBD1,TRBJ1-1,TRBV28,CASSGSGTGNTEAFF
TRBD2,TRBJ2-3,TRBV29-1,CSVEVLAGTDTQYF
TRBD1,TRBJ1-5,TRBV11-2,CASSLGRDRGLHF
TRBD1,TRBJ2-5,TRBV9,CASSTGPIGTGEETQYF
TRBD1,TRBJ2-3,TRBV18,CASSPYSGTGDTDTQYF
.,TRBJ2-7,TRBV6-1,CASSEFLSYEQYF
.,TRBJ2-1,TRBV7-8,CASSQGPDNEQFF
.,TRBJ2-7,TRBV28,CASSSDSSYEQYF
TRBD1,TRBJ2-1,TRBV5-1,CASSGTDREGEQFF
.,TRBJ1-1,TRBV28,CASSVGQNTEAFF
TRBD2,TRBJ2-1,TRBV4-3,CASSQEPGRDNEQFF
.,TRBJ2-5,TRBV2,CASSEVYRVETQYF
.,TRBJ2-7,TRBV7-2,CASTTGYEQYF
.,TRBJ1-1,TRBV7-9,CASQDDTEAFF
.,TRBJ1-1,TRBV30,CAWSVQEWGNTEAFF
.,TRBJ2-3,TRBV7-9,CASSPTGDTQYF
.,TRBJ2-7,TRBV5-1,CASSLRRESSYEQYF
.,TRBJ2-5,TRBV9,CASSVGSTVQETQYF
.,TRBJ1-3,TRBV5-1,CASTPDTTSGNTIYF
.,TRBJ2-7,TRBV7-2,CASSLAASSYEQYF
.,TRBJ2-1,TRBV7-9,CASSLTAKEQFF
TRBD1,TRBJ1-5,TRBV30,CAWSTGTEGGPQHF
.,TRBJ1-1,TRBV18,CASSPPTEYTEAFF